One and the same sample provided the 32 T cell receptor beta chains below, sequenced in a study of technical replicates of blood from several donors. Sequenced by immunoSEQ multiplex PCR; TCRdb stores in-frame clones only, minus some. The sample holds about 84,000 clones, around 93% seen once. Sample: T cells isolated from PBMCs. These receptors were collected from a human donor in good health.

The chain is built from TRBV27 and TRBJ2-7; D is ambiguous. V lost 3 bases to trimming and J lost 2 bases, with 11 bases between them. The CDR3 contains 14 residues. From germline, CDR1 is MNHEY and CDR2 SMNVEV (reference sequence). The CDR3 sequence: CASSFTSTAYEQYF. CDR3 sequence (DNA): TGTGCCAGCAGTTTCACATCCACAGCCTACGAGCAGTACTTC.

The chain uses TRBV5-6 and TRBJ2-5; TRBD2 is a possible D gene (5 bases). V lost 1 base, J lost 1 base, and 11 bases lay in between. The CDR3 runs 15 residues. Germline V gene data show CDR1 as SGHDT and CDR2 as YYEEEE. This CDR3 is CASSLQRLPQETQYF. The CDR3 region has the DNA TGTGCCAGCAGCTTGCAGCGGCTCCCCCAAGAGACCCAGTACTTC.

This clone was counted once. The rearrangement links TRBV19 to TRBJ1-2; 9 bases line up with TRBD1. Unmatched junction bases numbered 8, after V lost 4 bases and J lost 2 bases. CDR1 is LNHDA and CDR2 is SQIVND in the germline V gene (reference sequence). The CDR3 runs to 16 residues. In DNA, the CDR3 is TGTGCCAGTAGTACCTCGACACAGGGGGCGAACTATGGCTACACCTTC. Amino acids: CASSTSTQGANYGYTF.

This chain connects TRBV4-1 to TRBJ1-5, with 8 nucleotides matching TRBD1. The CDR3 runs 18 residues. The V segment lost 0 bases and the J segment 0 bases; nucleotides outside the gene matches: 7. The germline V gene encodes CDR1 MGHRA and CDR2 YSYEKL. CDR3 protein: CASSQDSNRGYSNQPQHF. CDR3 bases: TGCGCCAGCAGCCAAGACTCGAACAGGGGGTATAGCAATCAGCCCCAGCATTTT.

With respect to this clone: One junction end disagrees with the germline gene, perhaps due to a read error. This sequence joins TRBV28 and TRBJ1-1, with 9 positions matching TRBD1. Germline assignment: CDR1 MDHEN and CDR2 SYDVKM. This CDR3 is built from 11 residues. The CDR3 DNA follows: TGTGCCAGCAGACTCGGACAGGGGACGCTCTTT. It is translated as CASRLGQGTLF.

The V and J genes are TRBV25-1 and TRBJ2-3, with a tentative D call TRBD1 (5 bases). This CDR3 has 14 amino acids. Germline V gene data show CDR1 as MGHDK and CDR2 as SYGVNS. Trimming shortened V by 4 bases and J by 11 bases, and 19 bases separated the two germline ends. The CDR3 region is CASSASARVQRQYF. DNA of the CDR3: TGTGCCAGCAGTGCCTCAGCCAGGGTCCAGAGGCAGTATTTT. The variable domain in full, with the rest retrieved from reference TRBV25-1 and TRBJ2-3, is EADIYQTPRYLVIGTGKKITLECSQTMGHDKMYWYQQDPGMELHLIHYSYGVNSTEKGDLSSESTVSRIRTEHFPLTLESARPSHTSQYLCASSASARVQRQYFGPGTRLTVL.

This clone appeared once. This rearrangement joins TRBV7-9 to TRBJ2-7; D is undetermined. The CDR3 covers 12 residues. Trimming took off 4 bases at V and 0 bases at J, with 4 bases between the two ends. Germline V gene data show CDR1 as SEHNR and CDR2 as FQNEAQ (reference sequence). The CDR3 region has the DNA TGTGCCAGCAGCTCCCACTCCTACGAGCAGTACTTC. Encoded protein: CASSSHSYEQYF.

The V and J genes are TRBV5-1 and TRBJ2-5; D not resolved. Per the germline V gene, CDR1 is SGHRS and CDR2 is YFSETQ. The CDR3 is 11 residues long. With 4 bases removed from V and 2 bases from J, the gap between germline ends came to 3 bases. The CDR3 protein is CASSLQETQYF. The CDR3 nucleotides read TGCGCCAGCAGCCTACAAGAGACCCAGTACTTC.

The V and J genes are TRBV14 and TRBJ2-3; TRBD2 agrees at 12 bases. The germline V gene has CDR1 SGHDN and CDR2 FVKESK. With V trimmed by 4 bases and J by 3 bases, 2 bases remained unmatched. This CDR3 spans 15 amino acids. DNA of the CDR3: TGTGCCAGCAGCCCTACTAGCGGGAGGACAGATACGCAGTATTTT. Translating gives CASSPTSGRTDTQYF.

In this sample, this clone turned up once. The chain carries TRBV6-6 and TRBJ2-5, with 7 bases identical to TRBD2. The germline gives CDR1 MNHNY, CDR2 SVGAGI (reference sequence). V trimming: 8 bases; J trimming: 4 bases; junction bases outside the gene matches: 4. The CDR3 is 12 amino acids. CDR3 sequence reads: CASGRAGETQYF. The CDR3 DNA reads TGTGCCAGCGGGAGGGCCGGAGAGACCCAGTACTTC.

This chain uses TRBV19 with TRBJ1-2, with TRBD1 identical over 7 bases. The ends lost 7 bases at V and 2 bases at J; junction bases unmatched: 4. The CDR3 has 13 amino acids. Per the germline V gene, CDR1 is LNHDA and CDR2 is SQIVND (reference sequence). CDR3 sequence reads: CASTETGNYGYTF. As DNA, the CDR3 is TGTGCCAGTACCGAGACAGGGAACTATGGCTACACCTTC.

The chain uses TRBV7-8 and TRBJ1-5; no firm D call. The CDR3 extends over 16 amino acids. V lost 2 bases, J lost 2 bases, and 13 bases lay in between. The germline V gene encodes CDR1 SGHVS and CDR2 FQNEAQ. Written as DNA, the CDR3 is TGTGCCAGCAGCTTACAGGCCCGATCGGGCAATCAGCCCCAGCATTTT. Translation gives CASSLQARSGNQPQHF.

V and J are TRBV27 and TRBJ2-7; tentatively, D is TRBD2 (6 bases). Looked up from germline, CDR1 is MNHEY and CDR2 is SMNVEV (reference sequence). CDR3 length: 13 amino acids. V was pared by 6 bases and J by 2 bases, with 11 bases between. The CDR3 region is CASRTTGAYEQYF. The CDR3 nucleotides read TGTGCCAGCAGAACTACGGGGGCCTACGAGCAGTACTTC.

This chain joins TRBV27 and TRBJ2-1, with TRBD2 identical over 16 bases. Germline CDR1 MNHEY, CDR2 SMNVEV (reference sequence). Trimming cost V 5 bases and J 4 bases; bases outside gene matches: 5. This CDR3 region has 17 residues. CDR3 bases: TGTGCCAGCAGTAGCGGGACTAGCGGGGGGGGGTACAATGAGCAGTTCTTC. Translated, it gives CASSSGTSGGGYNEQFF.

The chain employs TRBV10-3 and TRBJ2-3; weak D call: TRBD2 (5 bases). The CDR3 is 15 residues long. Trimming removed 2 bases at V and 4 bases at J, with 13 bases between. The germline V gene encodes CDR1 ENHRY and CDR2 SYGVKD. The CDR3 DNA reads as TGTGCCATCAGTGAGGGTCCCCGGGAAGCAGATACGCAGTATTTT. Amino acids: CAISEGPREADTQYF.

The CDR3 region has the DNA TGTGCCAGCAGCTCAGAAAGGGGCTTACCTTCGGGCGATGAGCAGTTCTTC. Protein: CASSSERGLPSGDEQFF. The V and J genes are TRBV5-6 and TRBJ2-1; perhaps TRBD1 as D (5 bases). CDR3 length: 17 residues. CDR1 and CDR2 from the germline V gene are SGHDT and YYEEEE. V lost 3 bases, J lost 8 bases, and 24 bases lay in between.

This sequence joins TRBV19 and TRBJ1-5; 8 nucleotides line up with TRBD1. Looked up from germline, CDR1 is LNHDA and CDR2 is SQIVND (reference sequence). This CDR3 has 17 residues. Unmatched junction bases numbered 12, after V lost 3 bases and J lost 5 bases. The CDR3 nucleotides read TGTGCCAGTAGTATTGAGCAGGGGGCTTACCATTATCAGCCCCAGCATTTT. This translates into CASSIEQGAYHYQPQHF.

V and J are TRBV29-1 and TRBJ1-2; TRBD1 matches 9 bases. This CDR3 is 13 amino acids long. After removal of 6 bases from V and 2 bases from J, the junction contained 4 bases not matched to a gene. Germline CDR1 reads SQVTM; CDR2 reads ANQGSEA. The CDR3 spells CSVEDRGNYGYTF. The CDR3 coding sequence is TGCAGCGTGGAGGACAGGGGAAACTATGGCTACACCTTC. Supplemented by reference TRBV29-1 and TRBJ1-2, the full variable domain reads SAVISQKPSRDICQRGTSLTIQCQVDSQVTMMFWYRQQPGQSLTLIATANQGSEATYESGFVIDKFPISRPNLTFSTLTVSNMSPEDSSIYLCSVEDRGNYGYTFGSGTRLTVV.

The rearrangement joins TRBV5-1 to TRBJ2-3, with 8 bases matching TRBD2. Germline loops: CDR1 SGHRS, CDR2 YFSETQ. This CDR3 has 15 amino acids. The V and J ends lost 0 bases and 4 bases, in that order; junction bases with no gene match: 4. The CDR3 nucleotides read TGCGCCAGCAGCTTGGAATCGGGAGGGCCAGATACGCAGTATTTT. The encoded protein is CASSLESGGPDTQYF.

The chain recombines TRBV29-1 with TRBJ1-2, with 8 bases lining up with TRBD1. CDR1 is SQVTM and CDR2 is ANQGSEA in the germline V gene. There are 14 residues in the CDR3. V gave up 2 bases and J gave up 4 bases; unmatched junction bases: 6. CDR3 in amino acids: CSVEIQGAGYGYTF. The DNA of the CDR3 is TGCAGCGTTGAAATCCAGGGGGCTGGCTATGGCTACACCTTC.

The CDR3 reads CASSTLRFDRVTAGNTIYF. The CDR3 bases are TGCGCCAGTTCGACACTCCGCTTTGACAGGGTAACAGCTGGAAACACCATATATTTT. The chain has TRBV4-1 and TRBJ1-3; 7 bases agree with TRBD1. CDR3 size: 19 residues. After removal of 9 bases from V and 2 bases from J, the junction contained 22 bases not matched to a gene. Germline V gene lookup returns CDR1 MGHRA and CDR2 YSYEKL.

The CDR3 DNA sequence: TGTGCCTGGAGCGACCAGGGACAGGGGGCGACCGACTATGGCTACACCTTC. Its translation is CAWSDQGQGATDYGYTF. The chain links TRBV30 to TRBJ1-2; 12 positions agree with TRBD1. V lost 3 bases and J lost 3; bases outside the gene matches: 11. The germline gives CDR1 GTSNPN, CDR2 SVGIG (reference sequence). The length of the CDR3 is 17 residues.

The chain carries TRBV5-6 and TRBJ2-2, with D tentatively TRBD2 (5 bases). This CDR3 comprises 12 residues. V was trimmed by 4 bases and J by 7 bases, leaving 8 bases between them. Looked up from germline, CDR1 is SGHDT and CDR2 is YYEEEE. The CDR3 sequence: CASSPGVGELFF. Here the CDR3 DNA reads TGTGCCAGCAGCCCCGGGGTCGGGGAGCTGTTTTTT.

This clone appeared once. This rearrangement joins TRBV11-3 to TRBJ2-3; D is perhaps TRBD1 (5 bases). This CDR3 has 14 amino acids. The germline V gene encodes CDR1 SGHNT and CDR2 YENEEA. The ends were cut back, 5 bases at V and 4 bases at J, with 13 bases in the middle. The CDR3 reads CASSLQGLPDTQYF. The CDR3 DNA reads TGTGCCAGCAGCCTTCAGGGTTTGCCAGATACGCAGTATTTT.

The chain combines TRBV6-5 with TRBJ2-1; 10 bases agree with TRBD2. J was trimmed by 2 bases and V by 6 bases; bases with no gene match: 4. The CDR3 has 15 amino acids. Per germline, CDR1 MNHEY and CDR2 SVGAGI. In nucleotides, the CDR3 is TGTGCCAGCAGCTTAAGCGGGGGGGCCTACAATGAGCAGTTCTTC. It translates to CASSLSGGAYNEQFF.

The chain combines TRBV2 with TRBJ2-2; TRBD2 matches at 8 bases. Trimming at V came to 7 bases and at J to 0 bases, leaving 7 bases not matched to a gene. The length of the CDR3 is 16 residues. Germline V gives CDR1 SNHLY, CDR2 FYNNEI. The DNA for the CDR3 is TGTGCCAGCACCACTAGCGGCGGCGCGAACACCGGGGAGCTGTTTTTT. Translation: CASTTSGGANTGELFF.

This clone has just a few counts. This chain joins TRBV7-2 and TRBJ1-5; TRBD1 aligns across 8 bases. Germline V lookup: CDR1 SGHTA, CDR2 FQGNSA. The CDR3 runs to 13 residues. The V and J ends lost 4 bases and 6 bases, in that order; junction bases with no gene match: 2. CDR3 sequence: CASSSQGGQPQHF. CDR3 in DNA: TGTGCCAGCAGCTCACAGGGGGGTCAGCCCCAGCATTTT.

The chain employs TRBV11-3 and TRBJ2-6, with D unresolved. V was clipped by 3 bases and J by 0 bases, with 3 bases between them. Germline CDR1 reads SGHNT; CDR2 reads YENEEA. CDR3 size: 14 residues. As DNA, the CDR3 is TGTGCCAGCAGCTTGGCCTCTGGGGCCAACGTCCTGACTTTC. Encoded protein: CASSLASGANVLTF.

CDR3 coding DNA: TGTGCCACCAGCTTAAAGACAGGGCTCGTGAACACTGAAGCTTTCTTT. It is translated as CATSLKTGLVNTEAFF. The V call is TRBV15, the J call TRBJ1-1; the match to TRBD1 covers 7 bases. Unmatched junction bases numbered 9, after V lost 5 bases and J lost 0 bases. CDR3 length: 16 amino acids. From germline, CDR1 is LNHNV and CDR2 YYDKDF (reference sequence).

This CDR3 reads CASSLGRERTQYF. The DNA of the CDR3 is TGTGCCAGCAGTTTAGGACGGGAAAGGACCCAGTACTTC. The chain employs TRBV28 and TRBJ2-5, with D perhaps TRBD2 (5 bases). CDR1 is MDHEN and CDR2 is SYDVKM in the germline V gene. V lost 2 bases, J lost 7 bases, and 11 bases lay in between. The CDR3 has 13 amino acids.

The chain is built from TRBV5-1 and TRBJ1-1, with TRBD1 matching over 9 bases. The trim removed 2 bases at V and 0 bases at J, leaving 8 bases unmatched. Germline V gene lookup returns CDR1 SGHRS and CDR2 YFSETQ. The CDR3 is made up of 17 amino acids. CDR3 bases: TGCGCCAGCAGCTTCGGGACAGGGCGTTTTATGAACACTGAAGCTTTCTTT. Translated, it gives CASSFGTGRFMNTEAFF.

The chain carries TRBV11-3 and TRBJ2-1, with a possible D match to TRBD1 (6 bases). The germline CDR1 and CDR2 sequences are SGHNT and YENEEA. The CDR3 has 15 residues. Trimming cost V 0 bases and J 10 bases, with 16 bases left between them. As DNA, the CDR3 is TGTGCCAGCAGCTTAGATCTACAGGGCCCTGGGGAGCAGTTCTTC. Amino acid sequence: CASSLDLQGPGEQFF.